A single T cell receptor (beta chain) is shown here with its context. A few counts support this clone. Its antigen is currently not known. Base qualities were left out, and no much larger clone turns up one base away. The time point label, as the study defines it: baseline before first vaccination. Samples from vaccinated people were obtained from the UK trials COV001 and COV002, which included a single-blind randomized controlled phase 2/3 trial of AZD1222 (ChAdOx1 nCoV-19) in healthy adults. For TCRbeta chain sequencing, PBMC samples were collected from trial participants at day 0 and at day 28 after the second dose. The data are from a study of T cell responses to AZD1222 COVID-19 vaccine (dated by TCRdb to the early 2020s). For the study in its entirety: AZD1222 recipients with second doses at about 4 weeks or about 12 weeks were pooled, because spike-specific TCR depth and breadth did not differ between schedules. TCR sequencing covered 230 or so trial participants: some 210 given two doses of AZD1222 and 26 given two doses of MenACWY control vaccine. Trial participants were enrolled by age into 18-55, 56-69 and 70-plus year subgroups, with approximately 150, 30 and 60 TCR-sequenced participants respectively. What the work shows at the level of the full study, not this receptor alone: Spike-specific TCR breadth and depth rose significantly after two AZD1222 doses compared with day 0 and with MenACWY recipients. Conclusions about previously exposed vaccinees are limited because only six or seven AZD1222 recipients were SARS-CoV-2 seropositive at baseline. The vaccine-associated CD4 TCRs covered the entire spike protein, and the dominant responses fell in regions 160-218 and 743-854. Because no day 14 peak-response samples were available, repertoires were characterized only after the peak T cell response. Most participants were white British and females outnumbered males, and the authors suggested that clonal diversity may have been underestimated. The 56-69-year group was small, and its depth increase did not reach significance, likely because of low power. Nearly half of unique spike-specific TCRs reportedly recognized epitopes outside regions mutated in the B.1.351 and B.1.1.7 variants.

The CDR3 regions of human TCRbeta chains were analyzed by immunosequencing. Per the authors' processing: TCRs in the repertoires were matched against a reference library of SARS-CoV-2-specific TCRs that had been generated with the MIRA antigen-specificity platform. Breadth was defined as the fraction of unique TCRs that were SARS-CoV-2-associated. Depth was defined as the fraction of total T cells that were SARS-CoV-2-associated. Each spike-specific TCR was assigned to its reactive spike region and to a CD4 or CD8 class using the MIRA data. Log10-transformed breadth and depth values were compared by one-way ANOVA with Sidak's multiple comparisons tests. This immuneACCESS table, as held by TCRdb, lists in-frame sequences with V and J called but not all clones. Of the missing ones, under half trace to an unresolved V gene in checked studies; the others have no known cause. The V and J calls and clone size were taken over from that table, and D and trimming were inferred from the DNA. This sample lists around 120,000 clones; around 94% were detected once. The ten largest clonotypes hold roughly 2% of the sample.

V and J lose 5 bases and 1 base, and a span of 15 bases separates them. The CDR1 and CDR2 encoded by the germline V gene are SGDLS and YYNGEE. There are 15 amino acids in the CDR3, from cysteine to phenylalanine inclusive. The DNA shown is the 45-base CDR3, in frame from base 1. The chain is assembled from TRBV9 and TRBJ1-1, and TRBD1 may be the D gene, going by 5 matching bases. Sequenced here: peripheral blood, sampled on day 0 of AZD1222 vaccination. This sequence was found in an adult in good health. The DNA sequence is given as TGTGCCAGCAGTCGCAGGGTTGTAGGGAACACTGAAGCTTTCTTT. Protein translation: CASSRRVVGNTEAFF.